The 21 T cell receptor beta chains below come from one sample, sequenced in a study of cytomegalovirus exposure and HLA in healthy donors. Measured with immunoSEQ multiplex PCR; TCRdb has only the in-frame clones, and not every one. The sample has over 150,000 clones, about 88% seen once. The specimen was PBMCs. These receptors were taken from a man between 18 and 35 years old in good health and CMV-seropositive.

This clone was found a few times. This chain uses TRBV6-6 with TRBJ2-7; tentatively, D is TRBD1 (7 bases). The V gene lost 2 bases and the J gene lost 0 bases, with 11 bases spanning the gap. Germline V gives CDR1 MNHNY, CDR2 SVGAGI (reference sequence). The length of the CDR3 is 15 residues. This chain's CDR3 is CASSYGGGYSYEQYF. DNA of the CDR3: TGTGCCAGCAGTTACGGAGGGGGCTACTCCTACGAGCAGTACTTC.

The V and J genes are TRBV27 and TRBJ2-7; 8 bases align to TRBD1. Trimming took 5 bases from V and 5 from J; bases not matched to a gene: 8. Germline V gene lookup returns CDR1 MNHEY and CDR2 SMNVEV (reference sequence). The CDR3 is 14 amino acids. The CDR3 reads CASSPETGVNEQYF. In DNA form, the CDR3 reads TGTGCCAGCAGTCCGGAGACAGGGGTCAACGAGCAGTACTTC.

This chain links TRBV30 with TRBJ1-5; D may be TRBD1 (5 bases). With 1 base removed from V and 4 bases from J, the gap between germline ends came to 8 bases. This CDR3 is built from 13 residues. CDR1 GTSNPN and CDR2 SVGIG come from the germline V gene (reference sequence). DNA of the CDR3: TGTGCCTGGAGTGGTGGGGCTAATCAGCCCCAGCATTTT. It is translated as CAWSGGANQPQHF.

V and J are TRBV9 and TRBJ1-1; perhaps TRBD1 as D (5 bases). The V end lost 0 bases, the J end lost 9 bases, and 9 bases lay between the germline ends. This CDR3 has 12 residues. The germline V gene encodes CDR1 SGDLS and CDR2 YYNGEE. The CDR3 is CASSVEGNKAFF. The CDR3 nucleotides are TGTGCCAGCAGCGTAGAGGGGAATAAAGCTTTCTTT.

The chain uses TRBV29-1 and TRBJ1-2; D ambiguous. The CDR3 consists of 12 residues. The germline V gene encodes CDR1 SQVTM and CDR2 ANQGSEA. The ends were cut back, 2 bases at V and 1 base at J, with 5 bases in the middle. CDR3 region: CSVENGNYGYTF. CDR3 coding DNA: TGCAGCGTTGAAAACGGTAACTATGGCTACACCTTC. Variable domain in full (rest from reference TRBV29-1 and TRBJ1-2): SAVISQKPSRDICQRGTSLTIQCQVDSQVTMMFWYRQQPGQSLTLIATANQGSEATYESGFVIDKFPISRPNLTFSTLTVSNMSPEDSSIYLCSVENGNYGYTFGSGTRLTVV.

This clone was detected once. V gene TRBV19 combines with J gene TRBJ2-3; 9 bases line up with TRBD2. Germline V gene data show CDR1 as LNHDA and CDR2 as SQIVND (reference sequence). The CDR3 runs to 16 residues. J was trimmed by 0 bases and V by 8 bases; bases with no gene match: 9. The CDR3 nucleotides read TGTGCCAGTGCCCTGGCGGGGGGGATTAGCACAGATACGCAGTATTTT. This translates into CASALAGGISTDTQYF.

This clone was seen a single time. This rearrangement joins TRBV10-3 to TRBJ2-6; TRBD1 agrees at 8 bases. The CDR3 is 16 amino acids. Germline loops: CDR1 ENHRY, CDR2 SYGVKD. V dropped 6 bases and J dropped 0; count of bases not matched to a gene: 4. For the CDR3, the DNA is TGTGCCATCAGCCCAGACAGGGGCTCTGGGGCCAACGTCCTGACTTTC. Amino acids: CAISPDRGSGANVLTF.

The table lists this clone with a count of one. The chain employs TRBV27 and TRBJ2-7; 13 bases line up with TRBD2. The CDR3 has 15 amino acids. Germline V gene lookup returns CDR1 MNHEY and CDR2 SMNVEV (reference sequence). The J segment lost 4 bases and the V segment lost 6 bases, leaving 6 bases of the junction unmatched. Written as DNA, the CDR3 is TGTGCCAGCAGCACCTCGACTAGCGGGAGGTACGAGCAGTACTTC. It translates to CASSTSTSGRYEQYF.

The chain links TRBV18 to TRBJ2-7; TRBD1 agrees at 7 bases. Germline V CDR1 and CDR2: KGHSH, LQKENI. CDR3 length: 15 amino acids. V shed 3 bases, J shed 5 bases, and the junction held 10 bases outside the gene matches. CDR3 sequence reads: CASSPLQGKGNEQYF. The CDR3 nucleotides read TGTGCCAGCTCACCGCTACAGGGGAAGGGGAACGAGCAGTACTTC.

For the CDR3, the DNA is TGCGCCAGCAGCCAAGATACCGGGACAGGGAGTGGCTACACCTTC. Residues: CASSQDTGTGSGYTF. This chain connects TRBV4-1 to TRBJ1-2, with 9 bases lining up with TRBD1. Per germline, CDR1 MGHRA and CDR2 YSYEKL. The J segment lost 7 bases and the V segment lost 0 bases, leaving 6 bases of the junction unmatched. The CDR3 runs 15 residues.

The CDR3: CASRFDRRSDGELFF. CDR3 coding DNA: TGTGCCAGCAGGTTCGACAGGAGGAGTGACGGGGAGCTGTTTTTT. The genes are TRBV2 and TRBJ2-2, with a tentative D call TRBD1 (6 bases). V lost 6 bases to trimming and J lost 7 bases, with 18 bases between them. This CDR3 contains 15 residues. The germline V gene encodes CDR1 SNHLY and CDR2 FYNNEI.

The V gene is TRBV30, the J gene TRBJ2-7; 8 positions agree with TRBD1. The CDR3 has 15 amino acids. Trimming cost V 5 bases and J 1 base; bases outside gene matches: 10. Germline V gene sequence: CDR1 GTSNPN, CDR2 SVGIG (reference sequence). DNA for the CDR3: TGTGCCTGGGATTCAGGGACAGGACAGTCCTACGAGCAGTACTTC. Translating it yields CAWDSGTGQSYEQYF.

V and J are TRBV27 and TRBJ2-2; 7 nucleotides align to TRBD1. This CDR3 is 15 amino acids long. With 6 bases clipped from V and 0 bases from J, the junction kept 4 bases outside the gene matches. Per germline, CDR1 MNHEY and CDR2 SMNVEV (reference sequence). The CDR3 DNA reads as TGTGCCAGCAGGATTACAGGGGCGAACACCGGGGAGCTGTTTTTT. It is translated as CASRITGANTGELFF.

V is TRBV27 and J is TRBJ2-1; 10 nucleotides align to TRBD2. The CDR3 spans 18 residues. CDR1 and CDR2 from the germline V gene are MNHEY and SMNVEV (reference sequence). The trim removed 7 bases at V and 2 bases at J, leaving 14 bases unmatched. DNA for the CDR3: TGTGCCAGCAAGTCTTCACACAGCGGGGGGGGTCCCTACAATGAGCAGTTCTTC. Translating it yields CASKSSHSGGGPYNEQFF.

The rearrangement uses TRBV5-6 and TRBJ1-5; 9 positions agree with TRBD1. From germline, CDR1 is SGHDT and CDR2 YYEEEE. With 2 bases clipped from V and 0 bases from J, the junction kept 6 bases outside the gene matches. The CDR3 consists of 17 residues. The CDR3 region has the DNA TGTGCCAGCAGCTTTTGGACAGGGGCACTTAGCAATCAGCCCCAGCATTTT. Protein: CASSFWTGALSNQPQHF.

The genes are TRBV28 and TRBJ1-3, with 9 bases identical to TRBD1. Germline CDR1 and CDR2: MDHEN and SYDVKM. V lost 4 bases and J lost 9; bases outside the gene matches: 7. The CDR3 sequence is 14 residues long. CDR3 bases: TGTGCCAGCAGTTCCCACAGGGGGCGTACCACCATATATTTT. Protein: CASSSHRGRTTIYF.

V and J are TRBV6-5 and TRBJ1-1; 11 bases line up with TRBD1. Germline V CDR1 and CDR2: MNHEY, SVGAGI. The ends lost 0 bases at V and 2 bases at J; junction bases unmatched: 2. This CDR3 is built from 16 residues. The DNA for the CDR3 is TGTGCCAGCAGTTACTCCAGGACAGGGGGCAACACTGAAGCTTTCTTT. Protein product: CASSYSRTGGNTEAFF.

The chain links TRBV5-5 to TRBJ2-2; a possible D gene is TRBD2 (6 bases). Between the trimmed V and J ends, which lost 4 bases and 5 bases, there was a span of 21 bases. Germline V gene data show CDR1 as SGHKS and CDR2 as YYEKEE (reference sequence). The CDR3 covers 17 residues. DNA of the CDR3: TGTGCCAGCAGCACGGACTGGGGGGTGCCGAGTACCGGGGAGCTGTTTTTT. It codes for CASSTDWGVPSTGELFF.

The chain is built from TRBV5-1 and TRBJ2-5; 10 nucleotides align to TRBD2. The CDR3 has 15 residues. The germline V gene encodes CDR1 SGHRS and CDR2 YFSETQ. Germline trimming cut 1 base from V and 1 base from J; bases unmatched to any gene: 1. CDR3 in DNA: TGCGCCAGCAGCTTGTCTAGCGGGAGCCAAGAGACCCAGTACTTC. It is translated as CASSLSSGSQETQYF.

V is TRBV6-5 and J is TRBJ2-1, with D possibly being TRBD2 (6 bases). CDR1 and CDR2 (germline): MNHEY, SVGAGI. This CDR3 is 13 amino acids long. Trimming removed 4 bases at V and 5 bases at J, with 9 bases between. The CDR3 loop reads CASSWGTHNEQFF. In nucleotides, the CDR3 is TGTGCCAGCAGTTGGGGGACTCACAATGAGCAGTTCTTC.

The V gene is TRBV5-1, the J gene TRBJ1-1; TRBD1 agrees at 10 bases. The CDR3 extends over 18 amino acids. The V gene end was trimmed by 5 bases and the J gene end by 0 bases; junction bases not matched to a gene: 13. Germline V gene sequence: CDR1 SGHRS, CDR2 YFSETQ. CDR3 sequence reads: CASSRRRDRGLMNTEAFF. As DNA, the CDR3 is TGCGCCAGCAGTCGTCGTCGCGACAGGGGGCTTATGAACACTGAAGCTTTCTTT.